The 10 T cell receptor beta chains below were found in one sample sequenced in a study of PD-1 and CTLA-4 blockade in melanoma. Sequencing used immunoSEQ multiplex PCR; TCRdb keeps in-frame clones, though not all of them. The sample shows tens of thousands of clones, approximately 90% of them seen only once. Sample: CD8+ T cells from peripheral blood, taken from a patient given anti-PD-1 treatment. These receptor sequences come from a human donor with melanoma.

CDR3 amino acids: CATSRGPEAFF. CDR3 bases: TGTGCCACCAGCAGGGGCCCTGAAGCTTTCTTT. The genes are TRBV24-1 and TRBJ1-1, with D maybe TRBD1 (6 bases). The CDR3 totals 11 residues. V dropped 7 bases and J dropped 6 bases, with 8 bases sitting between them. CDR1 is KGHDR and CDR2 is SFDVKD in the germline V gene.

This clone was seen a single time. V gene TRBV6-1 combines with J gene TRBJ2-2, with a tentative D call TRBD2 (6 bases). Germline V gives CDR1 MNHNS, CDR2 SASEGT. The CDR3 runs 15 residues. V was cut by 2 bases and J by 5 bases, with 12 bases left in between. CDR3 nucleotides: TGTGCCAGCAGTGAAAATCACAGCGGGACCGGGGAGCTGTTTTTT. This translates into CASSENHSGTGELFF.

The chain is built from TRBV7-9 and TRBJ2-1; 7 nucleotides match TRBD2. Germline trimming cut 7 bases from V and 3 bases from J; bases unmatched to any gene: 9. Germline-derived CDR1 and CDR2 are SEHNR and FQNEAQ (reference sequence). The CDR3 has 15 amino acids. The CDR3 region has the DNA TGTGCCAGCACCAGAGCTCTAGCGGACTACAATGAGCAGTTCTTC. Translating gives CASTRALADYNEQFF.

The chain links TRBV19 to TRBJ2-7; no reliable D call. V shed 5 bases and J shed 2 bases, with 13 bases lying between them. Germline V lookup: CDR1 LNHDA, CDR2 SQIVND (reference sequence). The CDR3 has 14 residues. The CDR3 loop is CASSVTASAYEQYF. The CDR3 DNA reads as TGTGCCAGTAGTGTTACAGCTTCTGCCTACGAGCAGTACTTC.

This CDR3 reads CASSQVTGDQPQHF. CDR3 sequence (DNA): TGCGCCAGCAGCCAAGTAACAGGGGATCAGCCCCAGCATTTT. The gene calls are TRBV4-1 and TRBJ1-5; 7 nucleotides match TRBD1. This CDR3 has 14 residues. The V segment lost 1 base and the J segment 5 bases; nucleotides outside the gene matches: 2. CDR1 and CDR2 from the germline V gene are MGHRA and YSYEKL.

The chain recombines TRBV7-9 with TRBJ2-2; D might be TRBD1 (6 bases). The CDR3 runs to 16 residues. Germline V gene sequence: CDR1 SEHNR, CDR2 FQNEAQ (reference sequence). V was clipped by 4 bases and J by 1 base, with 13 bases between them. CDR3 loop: CASSSAPGQNTGELFF. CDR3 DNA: TGTGCCAGCAGCTCGGCACCGGGACAGAACACCGGGGAGCTGTTTTTT. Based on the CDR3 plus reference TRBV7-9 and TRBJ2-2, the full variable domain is DTGVSQNPRHKITKRGQNVTFRCDPISEHNRLYWYRQTLGQGPEFLTYFQNEAQLEKSRLLSDRFSAERPKGSFSTLEIQRTEQGDSAMYLCASSSAPGQNTGELFFGEGSRLTVL.

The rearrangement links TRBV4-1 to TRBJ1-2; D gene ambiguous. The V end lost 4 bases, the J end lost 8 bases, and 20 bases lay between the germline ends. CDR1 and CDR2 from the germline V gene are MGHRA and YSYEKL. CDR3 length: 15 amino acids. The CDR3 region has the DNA TGCGCCAGCAGCCTACGGCCCTTAGACATAGAGGGCTACACCTTC. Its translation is CASSLRPLDIEGYTF.

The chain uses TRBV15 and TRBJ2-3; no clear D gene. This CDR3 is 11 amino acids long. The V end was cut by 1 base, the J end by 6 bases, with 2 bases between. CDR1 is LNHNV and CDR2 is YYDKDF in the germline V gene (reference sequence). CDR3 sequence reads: CATSRVDTQYF. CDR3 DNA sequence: TGTGCCACCAGCAGAGTGGATACGCAGTATTTT. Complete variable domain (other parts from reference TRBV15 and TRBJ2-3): DAMVIQNPRYQVTQFGKPVTLSCSQTLNHNVMYWYQQKSSQAPKLLFHYYDKDFNNEADTPDNFQSRRPNTSFCFLDIRSPGLGDTAMYLCATSRVDTQYFGPGTRLTVL.

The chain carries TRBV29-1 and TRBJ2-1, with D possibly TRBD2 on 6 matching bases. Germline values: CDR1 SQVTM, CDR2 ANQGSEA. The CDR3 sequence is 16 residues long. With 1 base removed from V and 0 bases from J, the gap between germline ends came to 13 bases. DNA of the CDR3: TGCAGCGTTGAAGGGGGGGACTCGAGCTCCTACAATGAGCAGTTCTTC. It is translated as CSVEGGDSSSYNEQFF.

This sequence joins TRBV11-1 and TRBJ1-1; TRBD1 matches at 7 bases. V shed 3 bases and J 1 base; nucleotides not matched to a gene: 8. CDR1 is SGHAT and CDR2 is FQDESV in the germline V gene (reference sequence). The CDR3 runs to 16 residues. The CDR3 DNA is TGTGCCAGCAGCTTCCTACAGGGGCCAGGGAACACTGAAGCTTTCTTT. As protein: CASSFLQGPGNTEAFF.